Each of the 8 T cell receptor beta chains below was sequenced from the same sample in a study of blood T cell repertoires in COVID-19. Assay: immunoSEQ multiplex PCR; the TCRdb copy retains only in-frame clones and omits some. The sample lists about 130,000 clones; roughly 86% were seen once. Sequencing used peripheral blood. These receptors were taken from a woman aged 60-75 years with acute or convalescent COVID-19.

The chain employs TRBV9 and TRBJ1-3; 8 nucleotides line up with TRBD1. The CDR3 runs to 15 residues. The J segment lost 4 bases and the V segment lost 2 bases, leaving 5 bases of the junction unmatched. Germline V CDR1 and CDR2: SGDLS, YYNGEE. CDR3 coding DNA: TGTGCCAGCAGCGTCGGACAGGGAGGAGGAAACACCATATATTTT. The encoded protein is CASSVGQGGGNTIYF.

CDR3 loop: CASSLGGLRPRNNSPLHF. In DNA, the CDR3 is TGTGCCAGCAGTTTAGGGGGCCTTCGACCCCGAAATAATTCACCCCTCCACTTT. The chain couples TRBV27 to TRBJ1-6, with D possibly matching TRBD1 (6 bases). The CDR3 has 18 amino acids. The V end lost 2 bases, the J end lost 5 bases, and 19 bases lay between the germline ends. Germline V gives CDR1 MNHEY, CDR2 SMNVEV (reference sequence).

This clone was recorded a few times. The gene calls are TRBV6-9 and TRBJ2-7; TRBD2 might be the D (5 bases). This CDR3 region has 13 residues. Trimming removed 5 bases at V and 7 bases at J, with 15 bases between. CDR1 MNHGY and CDR2 SVAAGI come from the germline V gene. The CDR3 DNA reads as TGTGCCAGCAGTCCGCGGGCCCCGGAGGAGCAGTACGTC. This sequence encodes CASSPRAPEEQYV.

The V gene is TRBV19, the J gene TRBJ1-2, with D unresolved. The CDR3 runs to 15 residues. V lost 5 bases, J lost 3 bases, and 16 bases lay in between. The germline gives CDR1 LNHDA, CDR2 SQIVND (reference sequence). Written as DNA, the CDR3 is TGTGCCAGTAGTGCAGACCGGGAACCCTACTATGGCTACACCTTC. Translation gives CASSADREPYYGYTF.

The rearrangement links TRBV27 to TRBJ1-5; unclear D gene. The CDR3 is 14 residues long. Trimming stripped 2 bases from V and 2 bases from J, with 7 bases between. The germline CDR1 and CDR2 sequences are MNHEY and SMNVEV (reference sequence). This CDR3 is CASSLQHGNQPQHF. DNA for the CDR3: TGTGCCAGCAGTTTACAACACGGCAATCAGCCCCAGCATTTT.

This clone was detected only a few times. V and J are TRBV11-2 and TRBJ1-5, with D perhaps matching TRBD1 (5 bases). The CDR3 is 15 amino acids. In germline, CDR1 is SGHAT, CDR2 FQNNGV. The ends were cut back, 1 base at V and 4 bases at J, with 11 bases in the middle. DNA of the CDR3: TGTGCCAGCAGCTTAGTTGGACAAGCAAATCAGCCCCAGCATTTT. It is translated as CASSLVGQANQPQHF.

The rearrangement links TRBV3-1 (or the pseudogene TRBV3-2) to TRBJ1-4; the D is unclear. The CDR3 is 13 residues long. Trimming pared 2 bases from V and 8 bases from J, leaving 9 bases between. The V gene's germline CDR1 is LGHDT and CDR2 YNNKEL (reference sequence). The CDR3, as DNA: TGTGCCAGCAGCCAACCGGGAGTGGAAAAACTGTTTTTT. As protein: CASSQPGVEKLFF.

The V call is TRBV6-5, the J call TRBJ2-7; 7 bases are shared with TRBD1. CDR1 is MNHEY and CDR2 is SVGAGI in the germline V gene. The CDR3 covers 15 residues. The ends lost 4 bases at V and 3 bases at J; junction bases unmatched: 9. In DNA form, the CDR3 reads TGTGCCAGCAGTTTTAATCCGGGACAGAGCTACGAGCAGTACTTC. Its protein is CASSFNPGQSYEQYF.